These 15 T cell receptor beta chains were all obtained from the same sample, sequenced in a study of CD8 T cells in Susac syndrome. With random hexamers, reverse transcription was performed on 0.5 to 1 ug of RNA. Each CDR3 protein is one row after TCRdb ran MiXCR on the immunoSEQ multiplex PCR reads. The table lists 150,000 to 200,000 distinct CDR3 sequences, over 75% of them singletons, with 0.087% in the top ten. Material: CD4+ T cells from PBMCs. The receptors come from a human donor with Susac syndrome.

The chain employs TRBV29-1 and TRBJ1-2; 8 nucleotides agree with TRBD1. The CDR3 consists of 15 residues. Germline-derived CDR1 and CDR2 are SQVTM and ANQGSEA. The J segment lost 3 bases and the V segment lost 4 bases, leaving 10 bases of the junction unmatched. The CDR3 spells CSVAGDRGIHYGYTF. As DNA, the CDR3 is TGCAGCGTTGCAGGTGACAGGGGAATTCACTATGGCTACACCTTC. The whole variable domain, remainder taken from reference TRBV29-1 and TRBJ1-2, is SAVISQKPSRDICQRGTSLTIQCQVDSQVTMMFWYRQQPGQSLTLIATANQGSEATYESGFVIDKFPISRPNLTFSTLTVSNMSPEDSSIYLCSVAGDRGIHYGYTFGSGTRLTVV.

The chain has TRBV19 and TRBJ2-5; 8 bases line up with TRBD2. In germline, CDR1 is LNHDA, CDR2 SQIVND (reference sequence). V shed 8 bases and J 5 bases; nucleotides not matched to a gene: 16. The CDR3 runs 16 residues. CDR3 coding DNA: TGTGCCAGTGGAGGGATCTCTATGCGGGGGGCGGAGACCCAGTACTTC. This sequence encodes CASGGISMRGAETQYF.

There are a few counts of this clonotype. The chain combines TRBV30 with TRBJ2-3; D is uncertain. The V gene lost 0 bases and the J gene lost 2 bases, with 6 bases spanning the gap. CDR1 is GTSNPN, CDR2 SVGIG, per germline (reference sequence). CDR3 length: 13 residues. CDR3 coding DNA: TGTGCCTGGAGTGTACCGCCCACAGATACGCAGTATTTT. As protein: CAWSVPPTDTQYF.

This rearrangement joins TRBV20-1 to TRBJ2-7, with TRBD1 identical over 11 bases. The germline gives CDR1 DFQATT, CDR2 SNEGSKA (reference sequence). This CDR3 contains 14 residues. V shed 3 bases, J shed 7 bases, and the junction held 8 bases outside the gene matches. The CDR3: CSARRTGGREEQYF. CDR3 DNA: TGCAGTGCTAGGAGGACAGGGGGCAGGGAAGAGCAGTACTTC.

This sequence joins TRBV6-5 and TRBJ1-6; D uncertain. Germline V gene sequence: CDR1 MNHEY, CDR2 SVGAGI. The CDR3 runs 13 residues. Trimming took 0 bases from V and 7 from J, leaving 4 bases between them. The DNA for the CDR3 is TGTGCCAGCAGTTACTCGGAAAATTCACCCCTCCACTTT. This codes for CASSYSENSPLHF.

V is TRBV20-1 and J is TRBJ2-3; 8 bases fit TRBD1. Germline V CDR1 and CDR2: DFQATT, SNEGSKA (reference sequence). Trimming cost V 1 base and J 5 bases; bases outside gene matches: 11. The CDR3 contains 16 residues. The CDR3, as DNA: TGCAGTGCTAGAGGCTGGACAGGGCTGATTGGAGATACGCAGTATTTT. It encodes CSARGWTGLIGDTQYF.

V usage is TRBV21-1 and J usage is TRBJ2-5; the D segment call TRBD1 is taken from the table without a DNA check. TRBV21-1 has pseudogene status. CDR3 length: 15 amino acids. This chain's CDR3 is CASSNPGTGEETQYF. CDR3 in DNA: TGTGCCAGCAGCAACCCGGGGACAGGGGAAGAGACCCAGTACTTC.

The chain has TRBV6-5 and TRBJ2-7; either TRBD1 or TRBD2 may supply D (6 bases each). Germline CDR1 MNHEY, CDR2 SVGAGI. The length of the CDR3 is 13 residues. V was clipped by 4 bases and J by 5 bases, with 12 bases between them. This CDR3 reads CASSSRGEHEQYF. DNA for the CDR3: TGTGCCAGCAGTTCTAGGGGGGAACACGAGCAGTACTTC.

J is TRBJ1-1 and V is TRBV29-1; D may be TRBD1 (5 bases). Germline V lookup: CDR1 SQVTM, CDR2 ANQGSEA. V was cut by 4 bases and J by 7 bases, with 13 bases left in between. The CDR3 spans 12 residues. The DNA for the CDR3 is TGCAGCGTTGTGAAGCAGGGCAATGAAGCTTTCTTT. Its protein product is CSVVKQGNEAFF.

CDR3 in DNA: TGTGCCAGCAGTTTGAGGGCAGGGGATTACACTGAAGCTTTCTTT. Amino acids: CASSLRAGDYTEAFF. The V and J genes are TRBV12-3 or TRBV12-4 and TRBJ1-1; a possible D gene is TRBD1 (6 bases). Trimming left V 3 bases short and J 3 bases short, with 14 bases between. The CDR3 loop spans 15 amino acids.

The rearrangement uses TRBV6-5 and TRBJ2-5, with 8 bases identical to TRBD1. Germline assignment: CDR1 MNHEY and CDR2 SVGAGI. Unmatched junction bases numbered 5, after V lost 6 bases and J lost 5 bases. This CDR3 is 13 amino acids long. The CDR3 region has the DNA TGTGCCAGCAGGAAACAGGGGGTTGAGACCCAGTACTTC. Its protein is CASRKQGVETQYF.

The CDR3 coding sequence is TGTGCCAGCAGAGACGGGGCTGGGGCTACCGGGGAGCTGTTTTTT. Amino acid sequence: CASRDGAGATGELFF. V is TRBV6-2 or TRBV6-3 and J is TRBJ2-2, with D perhaps TRBD1 or TRBD2 (5 bases each). Germline V gene data show CDR1 as MNHEY and CDR2 as SVGEGT. V lost 6 bases to trimming and J lost 5 bases, with 16 bases between them. This CDR3 has 15 residues.

This clonotype was recorded once. The chain combines TRBV7-9 with TRBJ1-3; the match to TRBD1 covers 7 bases. The junction had 6 bases not matched to a gene; V was cut back by 1 base and J by 3 bases. The length of the CDR3 is 16 residues. Germline V gene data show CDR1 as SEHNR and CDR2 as FQNEAQ (reference sequence). The CDR3 spells CASSLGEGADGNTIYF. In DNA form, the CDR3 reads TGTGCCAGCAGCTTAGGGGAGGGGGCTGATGGAAACACCATATATTTT.

In this sample, this clonotype turned up a few times. The chain joins TRBV6-1 to TRBJ2-7; weak D call: TRBD1 (6 bases). Trimming cost V 11 bases and J 4 bases, with 21 bases left between them. CDR3 length equals 14 residues. Per germline, CDR1 MNHNS and CDR2 SASEGT. Here the CDR3 DNA reads TGTGCCTCCCAGGGCAGGGGCCTCGGTTACGAGCAGTACTTC. Residues: CASQGRGLGYEQYF.

The chain links TRBV5-1 to TRBJ2-2, with D perhaps matching TRBD1 or TRBD2 (7 bases each). V lost 6 bases to trimming and J lost 2 bases, with 17 bases between them. There are 16 residues in the CDR3. The germline V gene encodes CDR1 SGHRS and CDR2 YFSETQ. The CDR3 sequence is CASNPSGGGNTGELFF. CDR3 nucleotide sequence: TGCGCCAGCAACCCCTCAGGGGGGGGCAACACCGGGGAGCTGTTTTTT.